These T cell receptor beta chains were read from a single sample in a study of CD8 T cells in ankylosing spondylitis. TCRdb reprocessed the 5' RACE reads via MiXCR and lists one record per CDR3 protein. Among some 23,000 distinct CDR3 sequences listed, under 3% were seen once. The sequenced material came from blood, either unsorted or a sorted T cell fraction (not recorded which). The receptors here all came from a female donor with ankylosing spondylitis or in good health (not recorded which). The CDR3 runs from the conserved cysteine through the conserved F or W. The D gene is left open where the match is weak. A row's size may be missing; if present it is once, few, many or a size class.

d_call: NA; j_call: TRBJ2-2; v_call: TRBV9; clone_size: many; cdr3_nt: TGTGCCAGCAGCGTAGCTCCTGGCGGGATGAACACCGGGGAGCTGTTTTTT; cdr3_aa: CASSVAPGGMNTGELFF
d_call: TRBD1; j_call: TRBJ2-2; v_call: TRBV9; clone_size: many; cdr3_nt: TGTGCCAGCAGCGTTACGGGACAGGGATCAACCGGGGAGCTGTTTTTT; cdr3_aa: CASSVTGQGSTGELFF
d_call: NA; j_call: TRBJ1-1; v_call: TRBV9; clone_size: many; cdr3_nt: TGTGCCAGCAGCCAAACCTCGTACACTGAAGCTTTCTTT; cdr3_aa: CASSQTSYTEAFF
d_call: NA; j_call: TRBJ2-3; v_call: TRBV9; clone_size: many; cdr3_nt: TGTGCCAGCAGCGTAGAACTTTATAGCACAGATACGCAGTATTTT; cdr3_aa: CASSVELYSTDTQYF
d_call: TRBD2; j_call: TRBJ2-1; v_call: TRBV9; clone_size: many; cdr3_nt: TGTGCCAGCAGCGGGGGACTAGCGAATAATGAGCAGTTCTTC; cdr3_aa: CASSGGLANNEQFF
d_call: TRBD2; j_call: TRBJ2-2; v_call: TRBV9; clone_size: many; cdr3_nt: TGTGCCAGCAGCCCGGGAGGGCGGGGGGGCCGGACCGGGGAGCTGTTTTTT; cdr3_aa: CASSPGGRGGRTGELFF
d_call: NA; j_call: TRBJ2-1; v_call: TRBV9; clone_size: many; cdr3_nt: TGTGCCAGCAGCGTAAAGGTTAGCTCCTACAATGAGCAGTTCTTC; cdr3_aa: CASSVKVSSYNEQFF
d_call: TRBD1; j_call: TRBJ1-3; v_call: TRBV9; clone_size: many; cdr3_nt: TGTGCCAGCAGCGCAGGACAGGGGGATGGAAACACCATATATTTT; cdr3_aa: CASSAGQGDGNTIYF
d_call: NA; j_call: TRBJ1-2; v_call: TRBV9; clone_size: few; cdr3_nt: TGTGCCAGCAGCGTCCTCGGGACGGACTATGGCTACACCTTC; cdr3_aa: CASSVLGTDYGYTF
d_call: NA; j_call: TRBJ2-3; v_call: TRBV9; clone_size: many; cdr3_nt: TGTGCCAGCAGCCGGCTGGGGACCCCAGATACGCAGTATTTT; cdr3_aa: CASSRLGTPDTQYF
d_call: NA; j_call: TRBJ1-3; v_call: TRBV9; clone_size: many; cdr3_nt: TGTGCCAGCAGCGGGACCCACACCATATATTTT; cdr3_aa: CASSGTHTIYF
d_call: NA; j_call: TRBJ1-1; v_call: TRBV9; clone_size: many; cdr3_nt: TGTGCCAGCAGCGTAGGTTGGAGGGAGGCCACTGAAGCTTTCTTT; cdr3_aa: CASSVGWREATEAFF
d_call: TRBD2; j_call: TRBJ2-1; v_call: TRBV9; clone_size: many; cdr3_nt: TGTGCCAGCAGCGTAGCGGGGGGACCTTACAATGAGCAGTTCTTC; cdr3_aa: CASSVAGGPYNEQFF
d_call: TRBD1; j_call: TRBJ1-5; v_call: TRBV9; clone_size: many; cdr3_nt: TGTGCCAGCAGCTCTCGGACAGGGGGCAATCAGCCCCAGCATTTT; cdr3_aa: CASSSRTGGNQPQHF
d_call: NA; j_call: TRBJ1-4; v_call: TRBV9; clone_size: NA; cdr3_nt: TGTGCCAGCAGCACCTCCGGTGGTGGGGCGAGGGAAAAACTGTTTTTT; cdr3_aa: CASSTSGGGAREKLFF
d_call: NA; j_call: TRBJ2-7; v_call: TRBV9; clone_size: many; cdr3_nt: TGTGCCAGCAGCGTAGGAGGAGACACCTCCTACGAGCAGTACTTC; cdr3_aa: CASSVGGDTSYEQYF
d_call: NA; j_call: TRBJ1-6; v_call: TRBV9; clone_size: many; cdr3_nt: TGTGCCAGCAGCGTCGGACTGGAAAATTCACCCCTCCACTTT; cdr3_aa: CASSVGLENSPLHF